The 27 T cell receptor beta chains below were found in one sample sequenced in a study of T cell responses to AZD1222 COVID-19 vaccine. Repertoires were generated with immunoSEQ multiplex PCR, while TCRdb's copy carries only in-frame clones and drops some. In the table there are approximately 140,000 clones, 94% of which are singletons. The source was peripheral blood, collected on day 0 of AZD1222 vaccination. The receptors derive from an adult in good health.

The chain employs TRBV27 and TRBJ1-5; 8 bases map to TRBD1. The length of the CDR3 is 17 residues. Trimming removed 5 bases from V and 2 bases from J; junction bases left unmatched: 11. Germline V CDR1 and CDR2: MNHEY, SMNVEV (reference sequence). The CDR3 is CASSPGTGTGRNQPQHF. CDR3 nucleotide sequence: TGTGCCAGCAGTCCCGGAACCGGGACAGGACGCAATCAGCCCCAGCATTTT.

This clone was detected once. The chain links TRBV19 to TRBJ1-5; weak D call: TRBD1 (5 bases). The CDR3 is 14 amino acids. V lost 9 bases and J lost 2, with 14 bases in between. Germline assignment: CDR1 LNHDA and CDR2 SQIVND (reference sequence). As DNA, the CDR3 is TGTGCCAGCCCGATGGGGGGAGGCAATCAGCCCCAGCATTTT. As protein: CASPMGGGNQPQHF.

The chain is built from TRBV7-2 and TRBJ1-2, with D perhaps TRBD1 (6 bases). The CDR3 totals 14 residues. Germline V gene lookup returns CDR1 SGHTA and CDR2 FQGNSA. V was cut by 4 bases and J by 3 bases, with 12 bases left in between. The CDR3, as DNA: TGTGCCAGCAGCTCGACAGGTTCTTACTATGGCTACACCTTC. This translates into CASSSTGSYYGYTF.

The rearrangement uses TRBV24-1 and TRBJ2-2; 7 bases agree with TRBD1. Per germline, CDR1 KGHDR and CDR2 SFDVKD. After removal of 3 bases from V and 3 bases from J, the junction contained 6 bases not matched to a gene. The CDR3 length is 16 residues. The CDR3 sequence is CATSDRGLEHTGELFF. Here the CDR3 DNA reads TGTGCCACCAGTGATAGGGGGCTAGAGCACACCGGGGAGCTGTTTTTT.

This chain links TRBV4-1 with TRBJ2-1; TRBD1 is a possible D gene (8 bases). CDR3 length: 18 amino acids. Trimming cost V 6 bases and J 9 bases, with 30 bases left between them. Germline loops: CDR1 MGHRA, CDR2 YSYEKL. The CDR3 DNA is TGCGCCAGCAGTCAGATCTTAGGGACAGGATGGGGGGGGAGTGAGCAGTTCTTC. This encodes CASSQILGTGWGGSEQFF.

This CDR3 is CASSLAASASYNEQFF. DNA of the CDR3: TGCGCCAGCAGCTTGGCGGCTAGCGCATCCTACAATGAGCAGTTCTTC. The chain has TRBV5-1 and TRBJ2-1; perhaps TRBD2 as D (6 bases). The CDR3 runs to 16 residues. Germline V gene lookup returns CDR1 SGHRS and CDR2 YFSETQ. Trimming left V 0 bases short and J 1 base short, with 11 bases between.

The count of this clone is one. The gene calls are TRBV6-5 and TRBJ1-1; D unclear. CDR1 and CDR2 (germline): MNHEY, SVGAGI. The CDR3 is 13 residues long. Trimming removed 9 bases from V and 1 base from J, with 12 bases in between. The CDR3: CASSRGKNTEAFF. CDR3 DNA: TGTGCCAGTAGTAGAGGGAAGAACACTGAAGCTTTCTTT.

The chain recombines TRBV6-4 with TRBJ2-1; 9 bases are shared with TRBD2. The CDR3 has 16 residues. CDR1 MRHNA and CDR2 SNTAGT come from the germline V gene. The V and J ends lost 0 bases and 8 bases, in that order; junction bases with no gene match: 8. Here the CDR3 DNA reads TGTGCCAGCAGTGACTCGAGTGCTAGCGGGGTGGATGAGCAGTTCTTC. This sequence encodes CASSDSSASGVDEQFF.

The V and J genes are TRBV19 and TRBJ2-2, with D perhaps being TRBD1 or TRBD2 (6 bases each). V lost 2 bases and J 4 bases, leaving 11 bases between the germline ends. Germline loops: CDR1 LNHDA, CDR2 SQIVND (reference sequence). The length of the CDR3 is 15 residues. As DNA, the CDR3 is TGTGCCAGTAGTATACCCGGGGGCAGCACCGGGGAGCTGTTTTTT. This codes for CASSIPGGSTGELFF.

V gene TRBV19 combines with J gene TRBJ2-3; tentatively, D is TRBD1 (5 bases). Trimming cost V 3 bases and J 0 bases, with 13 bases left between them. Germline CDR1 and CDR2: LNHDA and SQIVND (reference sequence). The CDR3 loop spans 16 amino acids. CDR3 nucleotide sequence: TGTGCCAGTAGTATCTCCAGGGTTAGTAGCACAGATACGCAGTATTTT. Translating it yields CASSISRVSSTDTQYF.

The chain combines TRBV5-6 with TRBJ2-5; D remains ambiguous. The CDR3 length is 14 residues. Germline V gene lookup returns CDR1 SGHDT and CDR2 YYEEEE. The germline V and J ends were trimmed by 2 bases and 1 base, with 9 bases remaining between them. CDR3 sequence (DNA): TGTGCCAGCAGCTTTAGGAGCGTCCAAGAGACCCAGTACTTC. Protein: CASSFRSVQETQYF.

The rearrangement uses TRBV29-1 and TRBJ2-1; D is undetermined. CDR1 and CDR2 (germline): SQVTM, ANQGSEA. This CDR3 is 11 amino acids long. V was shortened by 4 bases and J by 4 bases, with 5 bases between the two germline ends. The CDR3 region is CSVGAYNEQFF. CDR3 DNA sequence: TGCAGCGTTGGAGCTTACAATGAGCAGTTCTTC.

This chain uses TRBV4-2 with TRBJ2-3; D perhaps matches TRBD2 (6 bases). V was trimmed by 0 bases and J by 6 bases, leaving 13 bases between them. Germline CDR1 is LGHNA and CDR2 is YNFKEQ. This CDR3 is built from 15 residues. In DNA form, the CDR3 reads TGTGCCAGCAGCCAAGATAGCGGAGGTACGGATACGCAGTATTTT. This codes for CASSQDSGGTDTQYF.

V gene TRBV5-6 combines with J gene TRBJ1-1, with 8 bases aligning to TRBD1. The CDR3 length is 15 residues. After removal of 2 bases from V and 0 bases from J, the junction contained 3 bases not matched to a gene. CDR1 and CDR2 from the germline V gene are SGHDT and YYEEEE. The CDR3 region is CASSFGTGMNTEAFF. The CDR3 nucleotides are TGTGCCAGCAGCTTCGGGACAGGCATGAACACTGAAGCTTTCTTT.

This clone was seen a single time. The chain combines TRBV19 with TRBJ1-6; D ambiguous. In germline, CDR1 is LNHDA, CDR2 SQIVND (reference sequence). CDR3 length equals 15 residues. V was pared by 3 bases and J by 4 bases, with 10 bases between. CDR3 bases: TGTGCCAGTAGTATCGGCCAGCTTTATAATTCACCCCTCCACTTT. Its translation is CASSIGQLYNSPLHF.

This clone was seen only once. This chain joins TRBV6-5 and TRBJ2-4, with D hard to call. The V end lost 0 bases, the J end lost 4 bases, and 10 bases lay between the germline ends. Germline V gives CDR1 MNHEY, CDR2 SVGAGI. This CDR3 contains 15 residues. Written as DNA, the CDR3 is TGTGCCAGCAGTTACTCCGGTCAGGAGAAAAACATTCAGTACTTC. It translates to CASSYSGQEKNIQYF.

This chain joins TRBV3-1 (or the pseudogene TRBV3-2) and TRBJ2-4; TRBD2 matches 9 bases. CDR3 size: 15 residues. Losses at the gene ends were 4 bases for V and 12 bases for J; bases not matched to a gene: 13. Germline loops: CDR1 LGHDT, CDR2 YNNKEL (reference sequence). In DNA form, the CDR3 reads TGTGCCAGCAGCCGACTCCAGGGCGGGGGGGAGAGTCAGTACTTC. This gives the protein CASSRLQGGGESQYF.

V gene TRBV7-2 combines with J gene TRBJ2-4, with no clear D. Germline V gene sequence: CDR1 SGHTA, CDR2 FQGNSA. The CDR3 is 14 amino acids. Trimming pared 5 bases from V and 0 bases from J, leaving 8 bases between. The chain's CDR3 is CASSIQVAKNIQYF. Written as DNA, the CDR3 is TGTGCCAGCAGCATACAAGTAGCCAAAAACATTCAGTACTTC.

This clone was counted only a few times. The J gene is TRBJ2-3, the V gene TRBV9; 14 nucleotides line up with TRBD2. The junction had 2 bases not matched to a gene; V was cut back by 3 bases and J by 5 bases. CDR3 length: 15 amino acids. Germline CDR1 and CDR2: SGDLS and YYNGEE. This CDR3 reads CASSEGLAGEDTQYF. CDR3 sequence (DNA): TGTGCCAGCAGCGAGGGACTAGCGGGGGAAGATACGCAGTATTTT.

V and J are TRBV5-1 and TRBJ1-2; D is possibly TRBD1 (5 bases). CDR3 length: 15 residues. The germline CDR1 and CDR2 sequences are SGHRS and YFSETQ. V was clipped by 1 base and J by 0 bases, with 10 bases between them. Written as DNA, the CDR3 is TGCGCCAGCAGCTTGCCGGGGGTTCCTAACTATGGCTACACCTTC. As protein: CASSLPGVPNYGYTF. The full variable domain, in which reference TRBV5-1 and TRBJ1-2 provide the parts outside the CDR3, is KAGVTQTPRYLIKTRGQQVTLSCSPISGHRSVSWYQQTPGQGLQFLFEYFSETQRNKGNFPGRFSGRQFSNSRSEMNVSTLELGDSALYLCASSLPGVPNYGYTFGSGTRLTVV.

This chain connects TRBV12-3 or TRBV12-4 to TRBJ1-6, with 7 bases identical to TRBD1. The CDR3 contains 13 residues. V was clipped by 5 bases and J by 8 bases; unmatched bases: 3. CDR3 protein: CASSETGYSPLHF. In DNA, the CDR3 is TGTGCCAGCAGTGAGACAGGGTATTCACCCCTCCACTTT.

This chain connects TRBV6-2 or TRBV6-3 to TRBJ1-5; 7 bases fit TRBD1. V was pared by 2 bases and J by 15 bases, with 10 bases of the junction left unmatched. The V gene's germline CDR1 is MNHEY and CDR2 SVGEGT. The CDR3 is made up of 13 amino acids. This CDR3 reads CASSYDREFGGHF. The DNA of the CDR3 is TGTGCCAGCAGTTACGACAGGGAGTTTGGGGGGCATTTT.

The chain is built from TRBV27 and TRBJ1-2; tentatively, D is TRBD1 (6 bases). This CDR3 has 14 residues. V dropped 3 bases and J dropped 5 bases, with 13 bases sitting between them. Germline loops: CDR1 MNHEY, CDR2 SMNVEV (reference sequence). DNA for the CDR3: TGTGCCAGCAGTTTGGGGGGGGCTGGGTATGGCTACACCTTC. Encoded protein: CASSLGGAGYGYTF.

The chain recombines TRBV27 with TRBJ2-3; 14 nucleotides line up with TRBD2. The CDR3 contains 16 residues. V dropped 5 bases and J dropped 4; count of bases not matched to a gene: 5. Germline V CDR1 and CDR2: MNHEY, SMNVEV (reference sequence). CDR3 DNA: TGTGCCAGCAGTCCTCGACTAGCGGGAGGGCCAGATACGCAGTATTTT. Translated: CASSPRLAGGPDTQYF.

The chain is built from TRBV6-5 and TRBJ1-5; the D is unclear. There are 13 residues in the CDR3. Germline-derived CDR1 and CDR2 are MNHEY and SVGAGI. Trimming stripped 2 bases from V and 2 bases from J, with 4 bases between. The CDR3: CASSYTGNQPQHF. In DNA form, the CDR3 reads TGTGCCAGCAGTTACACTGGCAATCAGCCCCAGCATTTT.

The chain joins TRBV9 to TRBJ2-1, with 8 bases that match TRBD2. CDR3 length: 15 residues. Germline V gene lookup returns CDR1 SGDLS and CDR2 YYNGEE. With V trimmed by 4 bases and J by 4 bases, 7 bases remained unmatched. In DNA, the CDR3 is TGTGCCAGCAGCTACGACCAGCGGGAGTACAATGAGCAGTTCTTC. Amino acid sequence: CASSYDQREYNEQFF.

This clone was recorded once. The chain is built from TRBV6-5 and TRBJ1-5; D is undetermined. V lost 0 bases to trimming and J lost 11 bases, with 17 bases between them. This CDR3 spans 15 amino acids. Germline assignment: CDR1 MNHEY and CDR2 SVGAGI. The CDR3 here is CASSYSRASPGSQHF. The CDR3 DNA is TGTGCCAGCAGTTACTCCCGGGCCTCCCCGGGGTCCCAGCATTTT.